The subject of this entry is one T cell receptor beta chain. The sample is drawn from a study of T cell changes during pregnancy in multiple sclerosis. This CDR3 is 15 amino acids long. Germline V lookup: CDR1 SGHRS, CDR2 YFSETQ. J was trimmed by 3 bases and V by 4 bases; bases with no gene match: 6. This table comes from immunoSEQ multiplex PCR, and its TCRdb copy is limited to in-frame clones, with some not included. This table has tens of thousands of clones, 92% appearing once. This sequence was found in a female donor with multiple sclerosis, enrolled in a pregnancy study. The source was peripheral blood, collected in the third trimester of pregnancy. The genes are TRBV5-1 and TRBJ2-2; 7 positions agree with TRBD2. In DNA form, the CDR3 reads TGCGCCAGCAGCAGAGTAAGCGGGGACACCGGGGAGCTGTTTTTT. Protein: CASSRVSGDTGELFF.